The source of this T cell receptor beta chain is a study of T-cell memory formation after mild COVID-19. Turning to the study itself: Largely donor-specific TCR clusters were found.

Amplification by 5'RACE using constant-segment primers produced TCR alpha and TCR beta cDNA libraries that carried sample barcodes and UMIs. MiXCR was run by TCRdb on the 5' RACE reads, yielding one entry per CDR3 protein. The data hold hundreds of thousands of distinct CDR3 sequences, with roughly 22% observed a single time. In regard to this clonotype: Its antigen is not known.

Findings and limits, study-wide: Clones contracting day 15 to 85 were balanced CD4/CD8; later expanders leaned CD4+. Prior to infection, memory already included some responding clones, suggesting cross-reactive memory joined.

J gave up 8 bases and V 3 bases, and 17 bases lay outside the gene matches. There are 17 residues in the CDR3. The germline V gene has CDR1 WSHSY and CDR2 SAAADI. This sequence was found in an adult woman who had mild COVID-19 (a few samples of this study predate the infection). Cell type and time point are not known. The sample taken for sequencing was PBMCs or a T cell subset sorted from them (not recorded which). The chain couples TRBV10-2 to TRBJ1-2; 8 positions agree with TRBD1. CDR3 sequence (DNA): TGCGCCAGCAGTGAACGCTCCAGGGGGCTTCTTAAGATCGGCTACACCTTC. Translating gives CASSERSRGLLKIGYTF.